Listed here are 21 T cell receptor beta chains from one sample, sequenced in a study of T cells after yellow fever vaccination. TCRdb reanalysed the 5' RACE reads using MiXCR and keeps one entry per CDR3 protein. The sample includes 500,000 to 550,000 distinct CDR3 sequences, 20% to 25% of them seen just once. Material: PBMCs, obtained about 21 days after the first yellow fever vaccination. These receptor sequences come from a man aged 18 to 35 who received the YFV17D yellow fever vaccine.

The gene calls are TRBV27 and TRBJ1-1; D not certain. Trimming stripped 1 base from V and 5 bases from J, with 11 bases between. The length of the CDR3 is 14 residues. The V gene's germline CDR1 is MNHEY and CDR2 SMNVEV (reference sequence). The CDR3 sequence is CASSLYLGTTEAFF. CDR3 sequence (DNA): TGTGCCAGCAGTTTATACCTGGGTACGACTGAAGCTTTCTTT.

The chain recombines TRBV4-3 with TRBJ1-4; D perhaps matches TRBD1 (5 bases). CDR3 length: 15 amino acids. Germline assignment: CDR1 LGHNA and CDR2 YSLEER. The germline V and J ends were trimmed by 1 base and 2 bases, with 8 bases remaining between them. CDR3 sequence reads: CASSQGDGTNEKLFF. In nucleotides, the CDR3 is TGCGCCAGCAGCCAAGGGGACGGCACTAATGAAAAACTGTTTTTT.

The chain joins TRBV29-1 to TRBJ2-7, with TRBD1 identical over 8 bases. Germline lookup yields CDR1 SQVTM and CDR2 ANQGSEA. CDR3 size: 12 residues. The trim removed 4 bases at V and 4 bases at J, leaving 3 bases unmatched. CDR3 amino acids: CSVVQGAYEQYF. The DNA of the CDR3 is TGCAGCGTTGTTCAGGGGGCTTACGAGCAGTACTTC.

This clonotype was found many times. CDR3 DNA sequence: TGTGCCACCAGACCAGACGAGCAGTACTTC. The encoded protein is CATRPDEQYF. This chain links TRBV24-1 with TRBJ2-7; no clear D gene. The CDR3 consists of 10 residues. Germline V gene data show CDR1 as KGHDR and CDR2 as SFDVKD. V was trimmed by 7 bases and J by 5 bases, leaving 5 bases between them.

This chain connects TRBV27 to TRBJ2-1; TRBD2 matches at 7 bases. This CDR3 is built from 16 residues. Germline-derived CDR1 and CDR2 are MNHEY and SMNVEV (reference sequence). Trimming took 8 bases from V and 0 from J; bases not matched to a gene: 10. DNA of the CDR3: TGTGCCAGCCGGAAGACTAGCCGAAGCTCCTACAATGAGCAGTTCTTC. Translating it yields CASRKTSRSSYNEQFF.

This clonotype has a handful of counts. The chain is built from TRBV6-5 and TRBJ1-2; 7 bases match TRBD1. Germline values: CDR1 MNHEY, CDR2 SVGAGI. Losses at the gene ends were 2 bases for V and 5 bases for J; bases not matched to a gene: 8. CDR3 length equals 15 residues. The DNA for the CDR3 is TGTGCCAGCAGTTACGGGCAGGGGGTAATGTATGGCTACACCTTC. It encodes CASSYGQGVMYGYTF.

The CDR3 nucleotides are TGTGCCAGCAGTTGGGCCGGCCGCTACGAGCAGTACTTC. It specifies CASSWAGRYEQYF. This rearrangement joins TRBV6-2 or TRBV6-3 to TRBJ2-7; D ambiguous. The CDR3 has 13 residues. In germline, CDR1 is MNHEY, CDR2 SVGEGT. Trimming shortened V by 4 bases and J by 3 bases, and 10 bases separated the two germline ends.

The gene calls are TRBV19 and TRBJ1-1, with no clear D. The germline gives CDR1 LNHDA, CDR2 SQIVND (reference sequence). The CDR3 is 13 residues long. V lost 3 bases, J lost 6 bases, and 11 bases lay in between. This CDR3 is CASSIRTVSEAFF. The CDR3 nucleotides are TGTGCCAGTAGTATCCGGACGGTCTCTGAAGCTTTCTTT.

This clonotype appeared many times. The rearrangement joins TRBV20-1 to TRBJ2-1, with TRBD2 as a possible D gene (5 bases). V lost 2 bases and J lost 9, with 17 bases in between. There are 14 residues in the CDR3. From germline, CDR1 is DFQATT and CDR2 SNEGSKA (reference sequence). The DNA of the CDR3 is TGCAGTGCTAGAACCGGGATATCCTCGGGTGAGCAGTTCTTC. Translating it yields CSARTGISSGEQFF.

The chain is built from TRBV6-1 and TRBJ2-3; D gene uncertain. Germline V lookup: CDR1 MNHNS, CDR2 SASEGT. CDR3 length: 14 residues. Trimming took 5 bases from V and 6 from J, leaving 15 bases between them. CDR3 DNA: TGTGCCAGCAGTCTCCTGACCCAGGTGGATACGCAGTATTTT. This codes for CASSLLTQVDTQYF.

V is TRBV6-1 and J is TRBJ1-6; 7 bases are a match to TRBD1. After removal of 6 bases from V and 0 bases from J, the junction contained 5 bases not matched to a gene. The CDR3 has 16 amino acids. The germline gives CDR1 MNHNS, CDR2 SASEGT. DNA of the CDR3: TGTGCCAGCAGCCCAGGGGGAGGCTCCTATAATTCACCCCTCCACTTT. Encoded protein: CASSPGGGSYNSPLHF.

The chain carries TRBV12-3 or TRBV12-4 and TRBJ2-3; 13 bases match TRBD2. The CDR3 has 15 amino acids. The junction had 3 bases not matched to a gene; V was cut back by 6 bases and J by 3 bases. CDR3 nucleotide sequence: TGTGCCAGCAGGACTAGCGGGGGGAATACAGATACGCAGTATTTT. This codes for CASRTSGGNTDTQYF.

This clonotype appeared a few times. The chain couples TRBV7-2 to TRBJ2-3; D ambiguous. Germline CDR1 is SGHTA and CDR2 is FQGNSA. V gave up 6 bases and J gave up 8 bases, with 24 bases separating them. This CDR3 has 16 amino acids. The CDR3 sequence: CASSSGPVPGSGTQYF. The DNA for the CDR3 is TGTGCCAGCAGTTCTGGACCGGTTCCGGGTTCGGGTACGCAGTATTTT.

This clonotype was seen only a few times. The J gene is TRBJ2-1, the V gene TRBV27, with TRBD2 identical over 13 bases. The ends lost 3 bases at V and 5 bases at J; junction bases unmatched: 1. Germline lookup yields CDR1 MNHEY and CDR2 SMNVEV (reference sequence). This CDR3 spans 15 amino acids. The CDR3 DNA is TGTGCCAGCAGTTTCACTAGCGGGGGGGACAATGAGCAGTTCTTC. It codes for CASSFTSGGDNEQFF.

The table lists this clonotype with many counts. In DNA form, the CDR3 reads TGTGCCAGCAGGCCCCAGTCAGATACGCAGTATTTT. Protein product: CASRPQSDTQYF. This sequence joins TRBV7-2 and TRBJ2-3; D is undetermined. The germline V gene has CDR1 SGHTA and CDR2 FQGNSA. Between the trimmed V and J ends, which lost 6 bases and 4 bases, there was a span of 8 bases. This CDR3 is built from 12 residues.

This clonotype was found a few times. V gene TRBV30 combines with J gene TRBJ2-6; D ambiguous. The V end lost 3 bases, the J end lost 0 bases, and 15 bases lay between the germline ends. Germline lookup yields CDR1 GTSNPN and CDR2 SVGIG (reference sequence). The CDR3 contains 17 residues. This CDR3 is CAWSPTLLFSGANVLTF. The CDR3 bases are TGTGCCTGGAGCCCGACCTTACTGTTCTCTGGGGCCAACGTCCTGACTTTC.

This clonotype was counted only a few times. The CDR3 loop reads CASSFGTRNTGELFF. The CDR3 DNA sequence: TGCGCCAGCAGCTTCGGGACACGAAACACCGGGGAGCTGTTTTTT. The chain links TRBV5-1 to TRBJ2-2; D is perhaps TRBD1 (6 bases). The CDR3 contains 15 residues. CDR1 and CDR2 from the germline V gene are SGHRS and YFSETQ. V dropped 2 bases and J dropped 2 bases, with 10 bases sitting between them.

V usage is TRBV28 and J usage is TRBJ2-3; D possibly corresponds to TRBD1 (5 bases). CDR1 and CDR2 from the germline V gene are MDHEN and SYDVKM. The CDR3 runs 16 residues. V was shortened by 4 bases and J by 2 bases, with 16 bases between the two germline ends. Written as DNA, the CDR3 is TGTGCCAGCAGTTCTGGCTCGACAGCCGACACAGATACGCAGTATTTT. Translation: CASSSGSTADTDTQYF.

In its sample, this clonotype was seen a few times. The rearrangement links TRBV4-2 to TRBJ1-5, with D hard to call. CDR1 is LGHNA and CDR2 is YNFKEQ in the germline V gene. This CDR3 contains 15 residues. V lost 1 base and J lost 5, with 12 bases in between. CDR3 loop: CASSQAGRLDQPQHF. The CDR3, as DNA: TGTGCCAGCAGCCAAGCGGGGAGGTTGGATCAGCCCCAGCATTTT.

The genes are TRBV6-5 and TRBJ2-7; 11 positions match TRBD2. V gave up 0 bases and J gave up 0 bases; unmatched junction bases: 1. Germline lookup yields CDR1 MNHEY and CDR2 SVGAGI. CDR3 length: 16 amino acids. The CDR3 reads CASSYSTSGASYEQYF. For the CDR3, the DNA is TGTGCCAGCAGTTACTCGACTAGCGGGGCCTCCTACGAGCAGTACTTC.

The table lists this clonotype with a few counts. The chain recombines TRBV20-1 with TRBJ1-5; TRBD1 might be the D (5 bases). CDR3 length: 14 residues. Germline values: CDR1 DFQATT, CDR2 SNEGSKA (reference sequence). Trimming stripped 6 bases from V and 7 bases from J, with 19 bases between. This CDR3 is CSAYGGVPLQPQHF. The CDR3 coding sequence is TGCAGTGCCTACGGAGGGGTTCCCTTACAGCCCCAGCATTTT.